The rows below give T cell receptor beta chains drawn from one sample of a study of radiation and T cells in renal cell carcinoma. Method: immunoSEQ multiplex PCR; TCRdb's copy keeps in-frame clones and lacks some. Among 150,000 to 200,000 clones, roughly 90% were seen once, and the ten largest hold about 11%. The sequences come from blood, collected from a patient whose treatment included radiotherapy and nephrectomy. All receptors derive from a woman aged 45-65 years with renal cell carcinoma. CDR3s include the opening cysteine and the closing phenylalanine or tryptophan. D genes are given only for firm matches. Clone size is given for some rows only: seen once, a few or many times, or a class if the clone is expanded.

D	size	J	V	CDR3	DNA
TRBD2	-	TRBJ2-1	TRBV18	CASSPPLAGGPRQFF	TGTGCCAGCTCACCCCCGCTAGCGGGGGGGCCTCGGCAGTTCTTC
-	many	TRBJ2-1	TRBV19	CASSIGNEQFF	TGTGCCAGTAGTATAGGCAATGAGCAGTTCTTC
TRBD2	once	TRBJ2-3	TRBV9	CASSVGFGTSVTDTQYF	TGTGCCAGCAGCGTAGGGTTCGGGACTAGCGTAACTGATACGCAGTATTTT
TRBD2	-	TRBJ2-3	TRBV7-3	CASSLPTSGTDTQYF	TGTGCCAGCAGCTTACCCACTAGCGGTACAGATACGCAGTATTTT
-	-	TRBJ1-1	TRBV5-5	CASWPGLNTEAFF	TGTGCCAGCTGGCCGGGACTCAACACTGAAGCTTTCTTT
-	-	TRBJ1-5	TRBV6-6	CASSYSSGQPQHF	TGTGCCAGCAGTTACTCCTCCGGTCAGCCCCAGCATTTT
TRBD1	once	TRBJ2-2	TRBV4-2	CASSPRDRGPGELFF	TGTGCCAGCAGCCCTAGGGACAGGGGACCCGGGGAGCTGTTTTTT
TRBD1	-	TRBJ2-7	TRBV6-1	CASRPGQGAYEQYF	TGTGCCAGCAGGCCGGGACAGGGAGCCTACGAGCAGTACTTC
TRBD1	-	TRBJ1-6	TRBV7-9	CASSSARPGQRNSPLHF	TGTGCCAGCAGCTCCGCTCGTCCGGGACAGCGGAATTCACCCCTCCACTTT
TRBD1	-	TRBJ2-5	TRBV5-8	CASSLGRQGKETQYF	TGTGCCAGCAGCTTGGGGAGACAGGGAAAAGAGACCCAGTACTTC
-	-	TRBJ2-5	TRBV19	CASSPVPGPGETQYF	TGTGCCAGTAGTCCGGTTCCGGGGCCGGGGGAGACCCAGTACTTC
TRBD1	many	TRBJ2-6	TRBV30	CASGTGSGANVLTF	TGTGCCTCGGGGACAGGCTCTGGGGCCAACGTCCTGACTTTC
TRBD2	-	TRBJ2-2	TRBV2	CASSEAAGGRGELFF	TGTGCCAGCAGTGAGGCAGCGGGGGGGCGCGGGGAGCTGTTTTTT
-	-	TRBJ2-3	TRBV18	CASSPPVFTVTDTQYF	TGTGCCAGCTCACCACCGGTCTTCACAGTTACAGATACGCAGTATTTT
-	-	TRBJ2-3	TRBV5-1	CASSLEVQDSTDTQYF	TGCGCCAGCAGCTTGGAAGTGCAGGATAGCACAGATACGCAGTATTTT
TRBD2	-	TRBJ2-3	TRBV11-3	CASAGGLTDTQYF	TGTGCCAGCGCGGGGGGGCTCACAGATACGCAGTATTTT
TRBD2	-	TRBJ2-3	TRBV9	CASTQWGGSTDTQYF	TGTGCCAGCACCCAGTGGGGGGGGAGCACAGATACGCAGTATTTT
-	-	TRBJ1-6	TRBV4-1	CASSQESIKNSPLHF	TGCGCCAGCAGCCAAGAGTCAATAAAAAATTCACCCCTCCACTTT